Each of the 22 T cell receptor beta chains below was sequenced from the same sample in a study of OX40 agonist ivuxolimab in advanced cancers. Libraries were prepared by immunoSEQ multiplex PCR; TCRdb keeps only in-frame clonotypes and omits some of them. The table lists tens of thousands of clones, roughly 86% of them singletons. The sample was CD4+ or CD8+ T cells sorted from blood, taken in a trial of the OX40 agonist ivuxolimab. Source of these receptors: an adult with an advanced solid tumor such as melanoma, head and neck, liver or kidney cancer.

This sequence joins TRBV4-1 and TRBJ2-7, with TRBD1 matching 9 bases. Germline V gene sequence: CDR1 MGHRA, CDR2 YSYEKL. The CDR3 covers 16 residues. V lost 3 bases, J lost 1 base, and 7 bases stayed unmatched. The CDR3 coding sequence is TGCGCCAGCAGCCACCCACCGGGACAGGGATCCTACGAGCAGTACTTC. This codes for CASSHPPGQGSYEQYF.

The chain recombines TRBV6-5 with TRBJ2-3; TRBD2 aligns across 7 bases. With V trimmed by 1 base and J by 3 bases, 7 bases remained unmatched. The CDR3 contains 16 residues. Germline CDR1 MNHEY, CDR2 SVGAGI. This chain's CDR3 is CASSYLAGSWTDTQYF. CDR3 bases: TGTGCCAGCAGTTACTTAGCGGGCTCCTGGACAGATACGCAGTATTTT.

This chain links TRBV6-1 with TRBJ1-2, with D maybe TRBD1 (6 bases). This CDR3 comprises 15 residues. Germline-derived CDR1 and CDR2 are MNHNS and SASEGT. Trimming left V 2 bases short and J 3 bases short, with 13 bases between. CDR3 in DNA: TGTGCCAGCAGTGAAAAACAGGGAGGGCACTATGGCTACACCTTC. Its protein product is CASSEKQGGHYGYTF.

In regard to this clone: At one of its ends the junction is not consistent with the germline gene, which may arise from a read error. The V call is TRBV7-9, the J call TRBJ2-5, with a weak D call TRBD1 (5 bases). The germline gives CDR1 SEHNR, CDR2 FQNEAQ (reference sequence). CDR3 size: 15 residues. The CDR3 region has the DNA TGTGCCAACAGCTTAGCCACCGACAGCCAAGAGACCCAGTACTTC. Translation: CANSLATDSQETQYF.

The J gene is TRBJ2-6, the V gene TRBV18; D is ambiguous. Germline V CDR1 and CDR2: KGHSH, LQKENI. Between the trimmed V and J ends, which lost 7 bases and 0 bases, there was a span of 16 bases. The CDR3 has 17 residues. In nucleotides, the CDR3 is TGTGCCAGCTTTCCGATCACTCTTCCCTCTGGGGCCAACGTCCTGACTTTC. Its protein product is CASFPITLPSGANVLTF.

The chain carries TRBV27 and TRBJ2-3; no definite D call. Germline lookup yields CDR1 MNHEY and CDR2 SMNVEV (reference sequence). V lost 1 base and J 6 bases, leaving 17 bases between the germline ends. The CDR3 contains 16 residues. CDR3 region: CASSLWGSYIVDTQYF. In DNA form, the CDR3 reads TGTGCCAGCAGTTTATGGGGTAGCTACATTGTGGATACGCAGTATTTT.

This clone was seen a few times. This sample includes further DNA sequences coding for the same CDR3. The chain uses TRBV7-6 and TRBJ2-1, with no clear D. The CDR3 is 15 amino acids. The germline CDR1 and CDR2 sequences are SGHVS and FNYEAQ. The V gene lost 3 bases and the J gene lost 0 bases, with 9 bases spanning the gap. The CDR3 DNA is TGTGCCAGCAGCTTGGGTCCGAGCTCCTACAATGAGCAGTTCTTC. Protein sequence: CASSLGPSSYNEQFF.

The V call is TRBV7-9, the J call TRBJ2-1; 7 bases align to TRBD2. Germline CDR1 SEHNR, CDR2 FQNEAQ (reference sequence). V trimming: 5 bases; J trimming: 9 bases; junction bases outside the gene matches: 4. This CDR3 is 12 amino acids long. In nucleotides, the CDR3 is TGTGCCAGCAGCGCCCCGGGGGGTGAGCAGTTCTTC. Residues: CASSAPGGEQFF.

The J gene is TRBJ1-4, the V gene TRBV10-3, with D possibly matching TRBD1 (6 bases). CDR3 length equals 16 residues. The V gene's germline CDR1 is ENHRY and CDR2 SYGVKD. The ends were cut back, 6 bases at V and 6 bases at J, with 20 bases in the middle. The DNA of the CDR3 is TGTGCCATCAGAGACGAAGCACAGGGTCGTTATGAAAAACTGTTTTTT. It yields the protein CAIRDEAQGRYEKLFF.

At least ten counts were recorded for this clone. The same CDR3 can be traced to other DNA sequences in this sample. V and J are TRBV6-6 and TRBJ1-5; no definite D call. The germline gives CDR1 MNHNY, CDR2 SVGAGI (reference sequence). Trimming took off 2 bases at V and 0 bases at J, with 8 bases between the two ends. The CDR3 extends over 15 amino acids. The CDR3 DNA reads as TGTGCCAGCAGTTACGGCGGGTATAGCAATCAGCCCCAGCATTTT. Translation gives CASSYGGYSNQPQHF.

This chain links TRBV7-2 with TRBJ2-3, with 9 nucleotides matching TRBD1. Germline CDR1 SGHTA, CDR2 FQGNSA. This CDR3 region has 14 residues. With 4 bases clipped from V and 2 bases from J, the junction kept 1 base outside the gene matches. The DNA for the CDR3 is TGTGCCAGCAGCTGGGACAGGGCCACAGATACGCAGTATTTT. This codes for CASSWDRATDTQYF.

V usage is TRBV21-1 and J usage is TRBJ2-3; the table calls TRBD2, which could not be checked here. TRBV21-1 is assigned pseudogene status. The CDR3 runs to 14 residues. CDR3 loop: CASSYREGADTQYF. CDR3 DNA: TGTGCCAGCAGCTACAGGGAGGGCGCAGATACGCAGTATTTT.

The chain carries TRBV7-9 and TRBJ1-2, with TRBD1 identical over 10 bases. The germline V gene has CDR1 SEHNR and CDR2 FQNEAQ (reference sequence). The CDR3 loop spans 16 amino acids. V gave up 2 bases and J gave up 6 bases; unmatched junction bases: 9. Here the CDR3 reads CASSLSWAGTGDGYTF. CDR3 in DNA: TGTGCCAGCAGCTTATCATGGGCGGGGACAGGGGATGGCTACACCTTC.

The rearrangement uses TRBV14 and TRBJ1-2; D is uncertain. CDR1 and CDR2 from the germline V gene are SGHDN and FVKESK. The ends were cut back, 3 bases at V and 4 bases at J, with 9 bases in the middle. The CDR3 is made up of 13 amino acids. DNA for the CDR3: TGTGCCAGCAGCCAGGAGAACCTCTATGGCTACACCTTC. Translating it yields CASSQENLYGYTF. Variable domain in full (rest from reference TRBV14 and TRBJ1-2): EAGVTQFPSHSVIEKGQTVTLRCDPISGHDNLYWYRRVMGKEIKFLLHFVKESKQDESGMPNNRFLAERTGGTYSTLKVQPAELEDSGVYFCASSQENLYGYTFGSGTRLTVV.

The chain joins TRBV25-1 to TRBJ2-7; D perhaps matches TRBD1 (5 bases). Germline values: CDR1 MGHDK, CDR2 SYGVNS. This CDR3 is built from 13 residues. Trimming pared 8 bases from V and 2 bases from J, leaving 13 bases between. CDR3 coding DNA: TGTGCCAGCGAGACGACGACAGCCTACGAGCAGTACTTC. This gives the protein CASETTTAYEQYF.

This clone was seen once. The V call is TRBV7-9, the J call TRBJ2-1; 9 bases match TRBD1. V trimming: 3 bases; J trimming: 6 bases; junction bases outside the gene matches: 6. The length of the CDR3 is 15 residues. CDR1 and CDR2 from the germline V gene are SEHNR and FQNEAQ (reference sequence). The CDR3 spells CASSLPGQGRNEQFF. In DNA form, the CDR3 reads TGTGCCAGCAGCTTGCCGGGACAGGGTCGCAATGAGCAGTTCTTC.

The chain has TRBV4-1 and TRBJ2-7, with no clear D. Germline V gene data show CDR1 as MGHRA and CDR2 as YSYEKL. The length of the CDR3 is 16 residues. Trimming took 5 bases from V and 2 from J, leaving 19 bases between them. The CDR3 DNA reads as TGCGCCAGCAGCACGCGTACGGCCCTACACACCTACGAGCAGTACTTC. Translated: CASSTRTALHTYEQYF.

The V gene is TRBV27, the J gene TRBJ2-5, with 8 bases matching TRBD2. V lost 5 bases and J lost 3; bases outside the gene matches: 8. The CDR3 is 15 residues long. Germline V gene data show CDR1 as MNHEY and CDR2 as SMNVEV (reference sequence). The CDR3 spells CASSPLAGWKETQYF. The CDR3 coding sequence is TGTGCCAGCAGTCCCTTAGCGGGGTGGAAAGAGACCCAGTACTTC.

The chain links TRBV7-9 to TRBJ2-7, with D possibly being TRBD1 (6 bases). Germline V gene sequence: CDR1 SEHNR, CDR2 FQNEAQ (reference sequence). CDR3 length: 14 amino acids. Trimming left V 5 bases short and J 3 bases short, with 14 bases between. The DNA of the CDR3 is TGTGCCAGCAGCCTTACTCACAGGGACTACGAGCAGTACTTC. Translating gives CASSLTHRDYEQYF.

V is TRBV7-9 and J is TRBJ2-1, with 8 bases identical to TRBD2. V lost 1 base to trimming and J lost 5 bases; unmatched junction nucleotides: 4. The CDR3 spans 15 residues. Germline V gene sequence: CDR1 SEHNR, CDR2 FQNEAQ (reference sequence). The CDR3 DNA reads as TGTGCCAGCAGCTTAGATGTAGCGGGGAACAATGAGCAGTTCTTC. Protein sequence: CASSLDVAGNNEQFF.

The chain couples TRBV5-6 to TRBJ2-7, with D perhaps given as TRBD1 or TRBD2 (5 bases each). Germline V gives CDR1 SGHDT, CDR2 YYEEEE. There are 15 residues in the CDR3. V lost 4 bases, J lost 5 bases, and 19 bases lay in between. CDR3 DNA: TGTGCCAGCAGCCTGTCCGGGACGGCCCCTCACGAGCAGTACTTC. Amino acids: CASSLSGTAPHEQYF.

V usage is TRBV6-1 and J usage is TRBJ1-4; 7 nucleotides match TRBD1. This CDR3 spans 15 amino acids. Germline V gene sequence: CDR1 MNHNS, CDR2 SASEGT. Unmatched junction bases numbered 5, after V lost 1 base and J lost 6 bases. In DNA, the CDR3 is TGTGCCAGCAGTGAAGTACACCAGGGGGATGAAAAACTGTTTTTT. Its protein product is CASSEVHQGDEKLFF.